The source of this T cell receptor beta chain is a study of T cells expressing NK-cell markers. Study details: The study sequenced eight donors, seven HCMV-seropositive and one seronegative. Study-level points and caveats: Of the CD8+ T cell pool in several donors, roughly 1.0-8% was accounted for by dominant NKG2C+ clonotypes.

TCRdb re-called the 5' RACE reads and gives one entry per CDR3 protein, without DNA. The sample table sets out 500,000 to 700,000 distinct CDR3 sequences. Turning to this clonotype: What it binds is unknown.

This CDR3 has 13 amino acids. Germline lookup yields CDR1 ENHRY and CDR2 SYGVKD. This receptor was taken from a man aged 18 to 30 in good health. This rearrangement joins TRBV10-3 to TRBJ2-3; TCRdb indicates TRBD2, and absent DNA this call remains unverified. Specimen: blood T cells: a sorted CD56 or NKG2C T cell subset, CD4+ or CD8+ T cells, or bulk PBMC T cells (not recorded which). This CDR3 is CASGGAATDTQYF.